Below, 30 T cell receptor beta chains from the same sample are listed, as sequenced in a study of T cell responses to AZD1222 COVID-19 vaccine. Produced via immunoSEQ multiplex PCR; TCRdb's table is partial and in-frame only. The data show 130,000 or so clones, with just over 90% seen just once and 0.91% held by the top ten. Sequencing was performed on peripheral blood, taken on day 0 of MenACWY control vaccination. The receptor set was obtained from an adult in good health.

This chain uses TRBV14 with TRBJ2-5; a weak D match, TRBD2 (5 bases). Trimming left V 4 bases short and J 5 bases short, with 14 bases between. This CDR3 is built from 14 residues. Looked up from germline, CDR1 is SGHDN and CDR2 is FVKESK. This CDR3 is CASSPRSGWETQYF. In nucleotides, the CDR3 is TGTGCCAGCAGCCCAAGGTCGGGGTGGGAGACCCAGTACTTC.

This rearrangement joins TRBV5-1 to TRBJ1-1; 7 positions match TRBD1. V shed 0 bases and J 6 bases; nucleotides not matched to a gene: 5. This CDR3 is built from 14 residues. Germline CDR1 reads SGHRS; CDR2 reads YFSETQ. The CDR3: CASSLGQGISEAFF. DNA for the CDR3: TGCGCCAGCAGCTTGGGACAGGGTATTTCTGAAGCTTTCTTT.

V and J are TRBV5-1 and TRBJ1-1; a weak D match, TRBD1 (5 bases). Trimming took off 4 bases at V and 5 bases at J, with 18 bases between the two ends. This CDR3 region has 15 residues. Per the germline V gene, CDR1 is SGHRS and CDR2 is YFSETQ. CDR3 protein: CASSAPGRRETEAFF. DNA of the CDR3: TGCGCCAGCAGCGCCCCGGGACGCAGGGAAACTGAAGCTTTCTTT.

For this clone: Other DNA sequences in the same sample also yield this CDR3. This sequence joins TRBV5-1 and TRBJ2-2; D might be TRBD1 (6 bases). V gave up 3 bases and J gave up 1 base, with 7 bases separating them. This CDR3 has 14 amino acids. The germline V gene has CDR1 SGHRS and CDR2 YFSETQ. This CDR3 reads CASSSQGNTGELFF. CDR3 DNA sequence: TGCGCCAGCAGCTCACAGGGGAACACCGGGGAGCTGTTTTTT.

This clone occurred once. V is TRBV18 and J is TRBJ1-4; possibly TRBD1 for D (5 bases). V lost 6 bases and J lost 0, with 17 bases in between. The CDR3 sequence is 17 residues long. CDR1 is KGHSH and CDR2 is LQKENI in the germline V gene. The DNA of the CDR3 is TGTGCCAGCTCGCAACGCCGGGACCGAACAACTAATGAAAAACTGTTTTTT. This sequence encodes CASSQRRDRTTNEKLFF.

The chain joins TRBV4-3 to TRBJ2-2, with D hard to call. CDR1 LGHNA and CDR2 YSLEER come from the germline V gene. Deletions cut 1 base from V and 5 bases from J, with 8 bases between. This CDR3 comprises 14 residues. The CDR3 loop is CASSQVLRTGELFF. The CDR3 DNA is TGCGCCAGCAGCCAAGTCCTCCGGACCGGGGAGCTGTTTTTT.

The CDR3 DNA follows: TGTGCCATCAGAGGATCATTGGGCAATCAGCCCCAGCATTTT. Translation: CAIRGSLGNQPQHF. This chain joins TRBV10-3 and TRBJ1-5; D is uncertain. The CDR3 sequence is 14 residues long. V dropped 6 bases and J dropped 2 bases, with 11 bases sitting between them. The germline gives CDR1 ENHRY, CDR2 SYGVKD.

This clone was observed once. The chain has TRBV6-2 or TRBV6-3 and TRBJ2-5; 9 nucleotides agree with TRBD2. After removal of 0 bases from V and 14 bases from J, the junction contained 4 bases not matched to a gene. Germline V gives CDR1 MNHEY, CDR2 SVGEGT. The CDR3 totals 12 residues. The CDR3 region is CASSYSSGSRYF. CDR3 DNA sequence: TGTGCCAGCAGTTACTCTAGCGGGAGCCGTTACTTC.

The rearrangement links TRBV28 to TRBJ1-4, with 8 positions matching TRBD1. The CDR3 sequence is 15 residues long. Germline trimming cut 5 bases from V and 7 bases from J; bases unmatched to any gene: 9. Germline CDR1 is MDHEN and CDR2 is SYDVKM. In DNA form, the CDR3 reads TGTGCCAGCAGTCTGCCGCAGACAGGGGCTGAAAAACTGTTTTTT. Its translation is CASSLPQTGAEKLFF.

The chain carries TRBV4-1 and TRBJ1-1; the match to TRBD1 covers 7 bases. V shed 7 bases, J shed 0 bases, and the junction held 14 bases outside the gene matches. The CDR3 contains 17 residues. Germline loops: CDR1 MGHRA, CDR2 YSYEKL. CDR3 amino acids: CASTLQGRIDMNTEAFF. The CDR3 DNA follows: TGCGCCAGCACCCTACAGGGGCGAATCGATATGAACACTGAAGCTTTCTTT.

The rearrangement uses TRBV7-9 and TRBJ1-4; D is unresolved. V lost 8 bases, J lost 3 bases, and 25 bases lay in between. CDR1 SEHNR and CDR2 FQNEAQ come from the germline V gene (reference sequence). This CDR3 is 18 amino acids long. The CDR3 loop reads CASELGSSTVWPNEKLFF. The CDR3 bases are TGTGCCAGCGAGCTTGGGTCCTCCACAGTTTGGCCTAATGAAAAACTGTTTTTT.

The CDR3 region has the DNA TGTGCCAGCAGCCAGGTGACTAGCGCACCTAGCACAGATACGCAGTATTTT. The encoded protein is CASSQVTSAPSTDTQYF. V is TRBV4-2 and J is TRBJ2-3; 8 bases fit TRBD2. The length of the CDR3 is 17 residues. V gave up 3 bases and J gave up 0 bases; unmatched junction bases: 8. Per germline, CDR1 LGHNA and CDR2 YNFKEQ.

CDR3 in amino acids: CASSDSRGSGELFF. As DNA, the CDR3 is TGTGCCAGCAGTGACAGTAGGGGCTCCGGGGAGCTGTTTTTT. The chain couples TRBV6-4 to TRBJ2-2, with a possible D match to TRBD1 (5 bases). CDR1 and CDR2 from the germline V gene are MRHNA and SNTAGT. Trimming cost V 2 bases and J 6 bases, with 10 bases left between them. The CDR3 covers 14 residues.

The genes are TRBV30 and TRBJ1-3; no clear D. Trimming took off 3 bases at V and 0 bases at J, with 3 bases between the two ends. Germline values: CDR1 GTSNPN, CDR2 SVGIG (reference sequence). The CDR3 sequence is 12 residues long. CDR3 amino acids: CAWSSSGNTIYF. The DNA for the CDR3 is TGTGCCTGGAGCTCCTCTGGAAACACCATATATTTT.

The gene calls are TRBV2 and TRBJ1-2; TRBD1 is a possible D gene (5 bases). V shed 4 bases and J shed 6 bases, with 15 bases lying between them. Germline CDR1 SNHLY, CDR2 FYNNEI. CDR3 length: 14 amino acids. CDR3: CASSAPPGSNGYTF. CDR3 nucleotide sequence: TGTGCCAGCAGTGCCCCCCCAGGGTCTAATGGCTACACCTTC. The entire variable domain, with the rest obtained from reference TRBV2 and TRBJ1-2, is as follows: EPEVTQTPSHQVTQMGQEVILRCVPISNHLYFYWYRQILGQKVEFLVSFYNNEISEKSEIFDDQFSVERPDGSNFTLKIRSTKLEDSAMYFCASSAPPGSNGYTFGSGTRLTVV.

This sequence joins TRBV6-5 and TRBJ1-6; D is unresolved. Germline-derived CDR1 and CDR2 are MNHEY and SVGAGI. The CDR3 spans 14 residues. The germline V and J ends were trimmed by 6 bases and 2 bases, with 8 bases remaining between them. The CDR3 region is CASSSTAYNSPLHF. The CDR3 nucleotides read TGTGCCAGCAGCTCTACGGCCTATAATTCACCCCTCCACTTT.

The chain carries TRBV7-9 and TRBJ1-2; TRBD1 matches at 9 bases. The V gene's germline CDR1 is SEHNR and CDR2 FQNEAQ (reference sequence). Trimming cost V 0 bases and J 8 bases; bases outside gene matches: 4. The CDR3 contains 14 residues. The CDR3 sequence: CASSLAGQGWGYTF. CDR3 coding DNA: TGTGCCAGCAGCTTAGCAGGACAGGGGTGGGGCTACACCTTC.

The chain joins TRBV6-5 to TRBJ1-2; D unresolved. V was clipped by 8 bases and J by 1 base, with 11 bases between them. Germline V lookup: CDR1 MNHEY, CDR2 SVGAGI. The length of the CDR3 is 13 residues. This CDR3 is CASRLDGNYGYTF. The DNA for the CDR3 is TGTGCCAGCCGATTGGACGGTAACTATGGCTACACCTTC.

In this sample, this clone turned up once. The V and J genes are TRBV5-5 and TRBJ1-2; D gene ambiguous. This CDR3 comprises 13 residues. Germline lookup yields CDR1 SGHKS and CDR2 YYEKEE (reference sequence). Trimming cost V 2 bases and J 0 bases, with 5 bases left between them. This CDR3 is CASSFGTNYGYTF. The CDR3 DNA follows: TGTGCCAGCAGCTTTGGGACTAACTATGGCTACACCTTC.

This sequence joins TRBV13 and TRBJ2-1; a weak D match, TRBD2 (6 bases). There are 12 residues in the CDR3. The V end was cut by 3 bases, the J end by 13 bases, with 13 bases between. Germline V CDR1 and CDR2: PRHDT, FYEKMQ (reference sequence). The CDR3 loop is CASSFTSSHQFF. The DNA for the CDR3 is TGTGCCAGCAGCTTTACTAGCTCCCACCAGTTCTTC.

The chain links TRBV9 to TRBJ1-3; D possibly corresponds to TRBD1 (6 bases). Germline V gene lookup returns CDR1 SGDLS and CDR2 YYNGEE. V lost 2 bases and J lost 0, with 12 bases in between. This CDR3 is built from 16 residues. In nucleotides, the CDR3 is TGTGCCAGCAGCGTCTCCAGGACAGTCTCTGGAAACACCATATATTTT. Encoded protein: CASSVSRTVSGNTIYF.

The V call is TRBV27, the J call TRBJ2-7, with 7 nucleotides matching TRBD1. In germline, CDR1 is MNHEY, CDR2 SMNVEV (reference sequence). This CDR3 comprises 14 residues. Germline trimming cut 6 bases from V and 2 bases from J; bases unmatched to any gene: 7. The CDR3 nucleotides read TGTGCCAGCAGCCCAGGGACAGAAACCTACGAGCAGTACTTC. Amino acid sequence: CASSPGTETYEQYF.

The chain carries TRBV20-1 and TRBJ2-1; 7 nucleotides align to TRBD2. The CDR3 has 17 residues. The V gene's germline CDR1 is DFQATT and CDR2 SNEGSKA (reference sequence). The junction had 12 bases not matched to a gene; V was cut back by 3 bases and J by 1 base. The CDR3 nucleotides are TGCAGTGCTAGTAGCTCGCTCAGCGGGGTATCCTACAATGAGCAGTTCTTC. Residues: CSASSSLSGVSYNEQFF.

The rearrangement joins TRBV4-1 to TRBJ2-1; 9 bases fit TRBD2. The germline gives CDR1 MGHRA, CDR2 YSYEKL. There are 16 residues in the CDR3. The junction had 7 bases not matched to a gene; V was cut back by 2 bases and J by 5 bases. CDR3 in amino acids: CASSQILAGLDNEQFF. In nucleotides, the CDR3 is TGCGCCAGCAGCCAAATTCTAGCGGGATTGGACAATGAGCAGTTCTTC.

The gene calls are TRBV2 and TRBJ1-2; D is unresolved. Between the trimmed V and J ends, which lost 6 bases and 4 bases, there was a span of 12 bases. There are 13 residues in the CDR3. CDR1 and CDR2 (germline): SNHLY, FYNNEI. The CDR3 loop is CASSPREFYGYTF. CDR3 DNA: TGTGCCAGCAGCCCCCGGGAATTCTATGGCTACACCTTC.

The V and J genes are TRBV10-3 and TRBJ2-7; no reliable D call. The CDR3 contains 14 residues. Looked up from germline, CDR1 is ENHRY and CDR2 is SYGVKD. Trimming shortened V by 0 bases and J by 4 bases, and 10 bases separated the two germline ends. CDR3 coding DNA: TGTGCCATCAGTGAGTCGGGAATTATTTACGAGCAGTACTTC. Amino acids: CAISESGIIYEQYF.

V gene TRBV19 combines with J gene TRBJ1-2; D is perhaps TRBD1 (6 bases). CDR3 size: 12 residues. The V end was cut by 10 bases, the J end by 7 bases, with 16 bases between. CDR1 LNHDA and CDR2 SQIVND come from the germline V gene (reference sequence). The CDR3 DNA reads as TGTGCCATCCGGACAGAGGAGGTTGGCTACACCTTC. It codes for CAIRTEEVGYTF. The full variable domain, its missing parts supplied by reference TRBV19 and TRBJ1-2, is DGGITQSPKYLFRKEGQNVTLSCEQNLNHDAMYWYRQDPGQGLRLIYYSQIVNDFQKGDIAEGYSVSREKKESFPLTVTSAQKNPTAFYLCAIRTEEVGYTFGSGTRLTVV.

The CDR3 bases are TGTGCCAGCAGCTTGGGGGGACAGTTCTATGGCTACACCTTC. This translates into CASSLGGQFYGYTF. This chain connects TRBV7-9 to TRBJ1-2; the match to TRBD1 covers 7 bases. With 3 bases clipped from V and 4 bases from J, the junction kept 5 bases outside the gene matches. The germline V gene encodes CDR1 SEHNR and CDR2 FQNEAQ (reference sequence). The CDR3 totals 14 residues.

The CDR3 DNA reads as TGTGCCAGCAGTAGCCTGGGTGGAGGCTACACCTTC. Translation: CASSSLGGGYTF. The rearrangement joins TRBV6-5 to TRBJ1-2; D remains unclear. Trimming shortened V by 5 bases and J by 8 bases, and 12 bases separated the two germline ends. This CDR3 region has 12 residues. Germline V gives CDR1 MNHEY, CDR2 SVGAGI.

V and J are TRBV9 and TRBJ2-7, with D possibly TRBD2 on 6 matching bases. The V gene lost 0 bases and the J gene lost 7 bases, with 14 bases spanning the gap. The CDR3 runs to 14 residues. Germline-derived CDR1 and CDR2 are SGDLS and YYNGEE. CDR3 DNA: TGTGCCAGCAGCGTAGAGCCGGGCCGGGGGGAGCAGTACTTC. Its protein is CASSVEPGRGEQYF.